This is a list of T cell receptor beta chains from one sample in a study of beta chain features in type 1 diabetes. The assay was immunoSEQ multiplex PCR, and TCRdb's table has in-frame clones only and misses some. The table has fewer than 350,000 clones, around 16% seen once. The material sequenced was naive CD4+ T cells from blood. The receptor source for this set is a young man with type 1 diabetes. Each CDR3 is given with its conserved first and last residue. D genes are given only for firm matches. Some rows mark clone size as missing; the rest say once, few, many or name a class of expanded clone.

clone_size	d_call	v_call	j_call	cdr3_nt	cdr3_aa
-	-	TRBV29-1	TRBJ2-3	TGCAGCGTTGATATGGCAGGGCACGGAGATACGCAGTATTTT	CSVDMAGHGDTQYF
-	-	TRBV15	TRBJ1-4	TGTGCCACCAGCAGATTCCTTGAGAGTGAAAAACTGTTTTTT	CATSRFLESEKLFF
few	TRBD1	TRBV7-9	TRBJ1-2	TGTGCCAGCAGCTCCACCGCGACAGGGAACTATGGCTACACCTTC	CASSSTATGNYGYTF
few	-	TRBV6-6	TRBJ1-4	TGTGCCAGCAGTTACACCTCACAGGGTGGTGAAAAACTGTTTTTT	CASSYTSQGGEKLFF
-	-	TRBV7-2	TRBJ1-1	TGTGCCAGCAGCTACCAGGCCCCGAGGGGGGCTTTCTTT	CASSYQAPRGAFF
-	TRBD1	TRBV9	TRBJ2-7	TGTGCCAGCAGCGTGGGACAGGGGGCAAGGGAGCAGTACTTC	CASSVGQGAREQYF
few	TRBD1	TRBV7-2	TRBJ1-2	TGTGCCAGCAGTGAACAGGGGTCGCTGTCCTATGGCTACACCTTC	CASSEQGSLSYGYTF
-	-	TRBV29-1	TRBJ2-5	TGCAGCGTCGCATCCTCGGGGGGCACTCGAGAGACCCAGTACTTC	CSVASSGGTRETQYF
-	-	TRBV7-9	TRBJ2-7	TGTGCCAGCAGCACTGCTGGGACAGAGCAGTACTTC	CASSTAGTEQYF
few	-	TRBV29-1	TRBJ2-2	TGCAGCGTGCGAACCGGGATATTCACCGGGGAGCTGTTTTTT	CSVRTGIFTGELFF
few	-	TRBV28	TRBJ2-1	TGTGCCAGCAGTTTATGGGGACATAGCTCCTACAATGAGCAGTTCTTC	CASSLWGHSSYNEQFF
few	TRBD1	TRBV28	TRBJ2-7	TGTGCCAGCACCCCTCCCGGGACAGGGGCGGTGGAGCAGTACTTC	CASTPPGTGAVEQYF
once	-	TRBV15	TRBJ1-1	TGTGCCACCAGCAGATGGGCCGAGAACACTGAAGCTTTCTTT	CATSRWAENTEAFF
-	-	TRBV5-1	TRBJ2-7	TGCGCCAGCAGCTTGTCACTTCCTACCTACGAGCAGTACTTC	CASSLSLPTYEQYF
-	-	TRBV4-2	TRBJ2-1	TGTGCCAGCAGCCTCGGGACAATCTCCTACAATGAGCAGTTCTTC	CASSLGTISYNEQFF
few	-	TRBV29-1	TRBJ1-1	TGCAGCGGTAGAACAGGGACTAAAGCTTTCTTT	CSGRTGTKAFF
few	TRBD1	TRBV7-9	TRBJ2-7	TGTGCCAGCAGCGCTGGACAGGGGAACTACGAGCAGTACTTC	CASSAGQGNYEQYF
-	-	TRBV25-1	TRBJ1-6	TGTGCCAGCAGTGAATGGCATTGGCAGGGTGCCTCACCCCTCCACTTT	CASSEWHWQGASPLHF
-	-	TRBV29-1	TRBJ1-2	TGCAGCGTTGTCTGGGGCGCGACGTACACCTTC	CSVVWGATYTF